These 23 T cell receptor beta chains came from one sample sequenced in a study of neurological immune-mediated disorders (dated by TCRdb to 2018 to 2020). To prepare the library, 5' RACE was applied. The run used an Illumina HiSeq 2500. TCRdb reran the public reads through fastp at Q25 and MiXCR, keeping productive beta chains. Each CDR3 protein gets just one entry, which takes the most common genes and DNA from the rows behind it. For this sample the table gives roughly 56,000 distinct CDR3 sequences, of which 10% to 12% were detected only once. Approximately 1.8% of the sample rests with the top ten. The material sequenced was PBMCs. The source of these receptors is a man aged 55-75 years in good health.

This clonotype was counted at least ten times. The chain joins TRBV7-2 to TRBJ1-3; D is possibly TRBD1 (5 bases). This CDR3 has 15 amino acids. The V gene's germline CDR1 is SGHTA and CDR2 FQGNSA. Trimming took off 4 bases at V and 0 bases at J, with 10 bases between the two ends. CDR3 nucleotide sequence: TGTGCCAGCAGCTCCGGGGCCCTCTCTGGAAACACCATATATTTT. This translates into CASSSGALSGNTIYF. Full variable domain (rest looked up from reference TRBV7-2 and TRBJ1-3): GAGVSQSPSNKVTEKGKDVELRCDPISGHTALYWYRQSLGQGLEFLIYFQGNSAPDKSGLPSDRFSAERTGGSVSTLTIQRTQQEDSAVYLCASSSGALSGNTIYFGEGSWLTVV.

This clonotype was picked up many times. The chain has TRBV12-3 or TRBV12-4 and TRBJ1-2, with 9 bases matching TRBD1. The CDR3 has 15 amino acids. V gave up 5 bases and J gave up 7 bases; unmatched junction bases: 11. The CDR3 DNA is TGTGCCAGCAGTCCACTTGGACAGGGGATCGGTGGCTACACCTTC. This sequence encodes CASSPLGQGIGGYTF.

This clonotype was seen repeatedly, ten times or more. The chain links TRBV6-5 to TRBJ2-7; D unclear. Germline V gives CDR1 MNHEY, CDR2 SVGAGI. The CDR3 runs 13 residues. The V and J ends lost 7 bases and 0 bases respectively, with 10 bases between them. The DNA for the CDR3 is TGTGCCAGCACGACCTCCGGCTCCTACGAGCAGTACTTC. This translates into CASTTSGSYEQYF.

In this sample, this clonotype turned up many times. V usage is TRBV7-8 and J usage is TRBJ2-2; TRBD1 or TRBD2 may be the D gene (5 bases each). This CDR3 contains 14 residues. CDR1 SGHVS and CDR2 FQNEAQ come from the germline V gene. The V and J ends lost 7 bases and 6 bases respectively, with 15 bases between them. The CDR3 reads CASKQTGPAGELFF. DNA of the CDR3: TGTGCCAGCAAACAGACGGGGCCCGCCGGGGAGCTGTTTTTT. Based on the CDR3 plus reference TRBV7-8 and TRBJ2-2, the full variable domain is GAGVSQSPRYKVAKRGQDVALRCDPISGHVSLFWYQQALGQGPEFLTYFQNEAQLDKSGLPSDRFFAERPEGSVSTLKIQRTQQEDSAVYLCASKQTGPAGELFFGEGSRLTVL.

This clonotype has ten or more counts. V usage is TRBV14 and J usage is TRBJ2-1; possibly TRBD1 for D (5 bases). The CDR3 covers 15 residues. The germline V gene encodes CDR1 SGHDN and CDR2 FVKESK. With 1 base removed from V and 4 bases from J, the gap between germline ends came to 11 bases. CDR3 coding DNA: TGTGCCAGCAGCCAAGTGGGAACAGGATACAATGAGCAGTTCTTC. Its translation: CASSQVGTGYNEQFF.

This clonotype has at least ten counts. The V gene is TRBV7-2, the J gene TRBJ2-2; 9 bases map to TRBD1. V was clipped by 5 bases and J by 6 bases; unmatched bases: 7. CDR3 size: 15 residues. In germline, CDR1 is SGHTA, CDR2 FQGNSA. The CDR3 nucleotides read TGTGCCAGCAGCCCTGACAGGGGGTATGCCGGGGAGCTGTTTTTT. Encoded protein: CASSPDRGYAGELFF.

This clonotype was detected ten times or more. The V gene is TRBV6-6, the J gene TRBJ2-4, with a tentative D call TRBD1 (5 bases). CDR1 is MNHNY and CDR2 is SVGAGI in the germline V gene (reference sequence). With 0 bases removed from V and 5 bases from J, the gap between germline ends came to 14 bases. The CDR3 extends over 16 amino acids. CDR3 sequence: CASSYSSRALQNIQYF. Written as DNA, the CDR3 is TGTGCCAGCAGTTACTCCTCCAGGGCCCTCCAAAACATTCAGTACTTC.

There are many counts of this clonotype. This sequence joins TRBV10-3 and TRBJ2-3; D is uncertain. Germline lookup yields CDR1 ENHRY and CDR2 SYGVKD. V was pared by 3 bases and J by 6 bases, with 4 bases between. This CDR3 is 11 amino acids long. The CDR3, as DNA: TGTGCCATCAGTGAAAGGGATACGCAGTATTTT. Translated, it gives CAISERDTQYF.

In its sample, this clonotype was seen many times. This chain connects TRBV4-3 to TRBJ2-3; a possible D gene is TRBD1 (7 bases). V lost 0 bases and J lost 2, with 18 bases in between. Germline V gives CDR1 LGHNA, CDR2 YSLEER. The CDR3 has 18 amino acids. The CDR3 nucleotides read TGCGCCAGCAGCCAAGATTGGGAGGCAGGGGGAGACACAGATACGCAGTATTTT. This sequence encodes CASSQDWEAGGDTDTQYF.

This clonotype was detected ten times or more. This chain joins TRBV7-2 and TRBJ1-2, with a weak D call TRBD1 (6 bases). The CDR3 consists of 14 residues. Germline V CDR1 and CDR2: SGHTA, FQGNSA. V was shortened by 1 base and J by 4 bases, with 10 bases between the two germline ends. DNA of the CDR3: TGTGCCAGCAGCTTAGGTCAGGGGACCTATGGCTACACCTTC. It codes for CASSLGQGTYGYTF.

This clonotype occurred many times. In DNA, the CDR3 is TGTGCCAGCAGTGAGTCCCGGGGACTACATAAGCAGTTCTTC. Translation: CASSESRGLHKQFF. The chain carries TRBV6-1 and TRBJ2-1, with TRBD2 matching 7 bases. With 3 bases clipped from V and 11 bases from J, the junction kept 10 bases outside the gene matches. CDR1 is MNHNS and CDR2 is SASEGT in the germline V gene. This CDR3 contains 14 residues.

This clonotype was seen at least ten times. The chain links TRBV7-8 to TRBJ1-2, with D maybe TRBD1 (6 bases). The germline CDR1 and CDR2 sequences are SGHVS and FQNEAQ. This CDR3 is 14 amino acids long. Trimming pared 4 bases from V and 4 bases from J, leaving 13 bases between. CDR3 DNA sequence: TGTGCCAGCAGCTCCCTGACAGGCCTCTATGGCTACACCTTC. As protein: CASSSLTGLYGYTF.

This clonotype was detected many times. The chain joins TRBV12-3 or TRBV12-4 to TRBJ1-4; D call uncertain. The V gene lost 5 bases and the J gene lost 5 bases, with 18 bases spanning the gap. The CDR3 loop spans 16 amino acids. CDR3 amino acids: CASSPWGARSNEKLFF. Here the CDR3 DNA reads TGTGCCAGCAGTCCCTGGGGTGCCAGGTCAAATGAAAAACTGTTTTTT.

In this sample, this clonotype turned up many times. This chain links TRBV15 with TRBJ2-2, with 12 bases that match TRBD1. The CDR3 loop spans 14 amino acids. J gave up 6 bases and V 8 bases, and 4 bases lay outside the gene matches. CDR1 and CDR2 (germline): LNHNV, YYDKDF (reference sequence). The CDR3 reads CATGDRGRSGELFF. As DNA, the CDR3 is TGTGCCACCGGGGACAGGGGGCGTTCCGGGGAGCTGTTTTTT.

This clonotype is a singleton in its sample. The chain has TRBV2 and TRBJ2-3; TRBD2 agrees at 7 bases. Germline CDR1 and CDR2: SNHLY and FYNNEI. The CDR3 length is 18 residues. The trim removed 5 bases at V and 2 bases at J, leaving 16 bases unmatched. The CDR3 is CASSPRGRERLNTDTQYF. CDR3 nucleotides: TGTGCCAGCAGTCCGAGAGGGAGGGAACGGTTGAACACAGATACGCAGTATTTT.

Many counts were recorded for this clonotype. This rearrangement joins TRBV7-9 to TRBJ2-2, with D tentatively TRBD1 (5 bases). This CDR3 has 15 residues. V was cut by 0 bases and J by 4 bases, with 9 bases left in between. The germline gives CDR1 SEHNR, CDR2 FQNEAQ (reference sequence). The chain's CDR3 is CASSLATGPTGELFF. For the CDR3, the DNA is TGTGCCAGCAGCTTAGCCACAGGCCCCACCGGGGAGCTGTTTTTT.

This clonotype was recorded at least ten times. V usage is TRBV5-1 and J usage is TRBJ2-7, with 11 bases fitting TRBD1. Germline V gene sequence: CDR1 SGHRS, CDR2 YFSETQ. The junction had 5 bases not matched to a gene; V was cut back by 4 bases and J by 5 bases. The CDR3 contains 14 residues. The CDR3 protein is CASSGGTGGDEQYF. CDR3 in DNA: TGCGCCAGCAGCGGCGGGACAGGGGGAGACGAGCAGTACTTC.

The sample holds many counts of this clonotype. V gene TRBV5-4 combines with J gene TRBJ2-7, with D uncertain. The CDR3 is made up of 13 amino acids. CDR1 and CDR2 from the germline V gene are SGHNT and YYREEE (reference sequence). V was shortened by 0 bases and J by 2 bases, with 6 bases between the two germline ends. DNA of the CDR3: TGTGCCAGCAGCTTGGACCAGACCTACGAGCAGTACTTC. Translated: CASSLDQTYEQYF. The complete variable domain, with remaining parts taken from reference TRBV5-4 and TRBJ2-7, reads ETGVTQSPTHLIKTRGQQVTLRCSSQSGHNTVSWYQQALGQGPQFIFQYYREEENGRGNFPPRFSGLQFPNYSSELNVNALELDDSALYLCASSLDQTYEQYFGPGTRLTVT.

J is TRBJ1-1 and V is TRBV29-1, with 7 bases that match TRBD1. Germline assignment: CDR1 SQVTM and CDR2 ANQGSEA. V dropped 6 bases and J dropped 0; count of bases not matched to a gene: 7. The CDR3 spans 14 residues. The CDR3 loop is CSVEGTAMNTEAFF. The CDR3 nucleotides read TGCAGCGTCGAGGGGACAGCCATGAACACTGAAGCTTTCTTT. Full variable domain (rest looked up from reference TRBV29-1 and TRBJ1-1): SAVISQKPSRDICQRGTSLTIQCQVDSQVTMMFWYRQQPGQSLTLIATANQGSEATYESGFVIDKFPISRPNLTFSTLTVSNMSPEDSSIYLCSVEGTAMNTEAFFGQGTRLTVV.

This clonotype was observed many times. V and J are TRBV6-5 and TRBJ2-3, with 7 bases matching TRBD1. Germline V gene sequence: CDR1 MNHEY, CDR2 SVGAGI. V lost 6 bases, J lost 6 bases, and 9 bases stayed unmatched. The CDR3 is 14 amino acids. CDR3 in amino acids: CASSSGLQGDTQYF. DNA of the CDR3: TGTGCCAGCAGCTCCGGGTTACAGGGGGATACGCAGTATTTT.

This clonotype appeared many times. The gene calls are TRBV7-3 and TRBJ2-3; 12 nucleotides align to TRBD2. The germline CDR1 and CDR2 sequences are SGHTA and FQGTGA. The CDR3 extends over 14 amino acids. V gave up 5 bases and J gave up 9 bases; unmatched junction bases: 6. The CDR3 DNA reads as TGTGCCAGCAGCGCTAGCGGGGGGGCTGAGACGCAGTATTTT. Encoded protein: CASSASGGAETQYF.

This clonotype was seen a few times. This chain uses TRBV5-1 with TRBJ1-1, with D tentatively TRBD1 (5 bases). CDR1 is SGHRS and CDR2 is YFSETQ in the germline V gene. Trimming took 5 bases from V and 4 from J, leaving 15 bases between them. CDR3 length: 14 residues. The chain's CDR3 is CASRGGDLSTEAFF. Written as DNA, the CDR3 is TGCGCCAGCAGGGGGGGAGACCTTAGCACTGAAGCTTTCTTT.

By sample share, this clonotype is medium-sized. The rearrangement uses TRBV5-1 and TRBJ1-6; D not resolved. Trimming shortened V by 1 base and J by 1 base, and 12 bases separated the two germline ends. In germline, CDR1 is SGHRS, CDR2 YFSETQ. The CDR3 totals 17 residues. The CDR3 DNA sequence: TGCGCCAGCAGCTTGCAAGGGAGCCGGTCCTATAATTCACCCCTCCACTTT. As protein: CASSLQGSRSYNSPLHF.